This passage covers 17 T cell receptor beta chains from one sample sequenced in a study of T cells after yellow fever vaccination. A single record per CDR3 protein comes from TCRdb applying MiXCR to the 5' RACE reads. The profile shows some 350,000 distinct CDR3 sequences, 3% to 4.5% of them singletons. The sequenced sample was PBMCs, obtained 5 days after the yellow fever booster vaccination. The receptors were gathered from a man aged 18 to 29 who received the YFV17D yellow fever vaccine.

The chain carries TRBV28 and TRBJ1-1, with 9 bases aligning to TRBD1. Germline V gene lookup returns CDR1 MDHEN and CDR2 SYDVKM. V shed 2 bases and J 0 bases; nucleotides not matched to a gene: 10. The CDR3 totals 18 residues. The CDR3 bases are TGTGCCAGCAGTTTAGGGGGGGCCGGGACAGGGATGAACACTGAAGCTTTCTTT. Encoded protein: CASSLGGAGTGMNTEAFF.

This clonotype has ten or more counts. The V call is TRBV29-1, the J call TRBJ2-1; TRBD2 matches 14 bases. The CDR3 has 21 residues. From germline, CDR1 is SQVTM and CDR2 ANQGSEA. J gave up 0 bases and V 0 bases, and 13 bases lay outside the gene matches. CDR3 sequence (DNA): TGCAGCGTTGAAGATAACATGGGACTAGCGGGGGCCTTGAGCTCCTACAATGAGCAGTTCTTC. This encodes CSVEDNMGLAGALSSYNEQFF.

This clonotype was counted between two and nine times. The V and J genes are TRBV20-1 and TRBJ1-5; D remains unclear. This CDR3 is 11 amino acids long. Per the germline V gene, CDR1 is DFQATT and CDR2 is SNEGSKA (reference sequence). The ends were cut back, 3 bases at V and 3 bases at J, with 3 bases in the middle. The CDR3, as DNA: TGCAGTGCTAGCACCAATCAGCCCCAGCATTTT. Its protein is CSASTNQPQHF.

This clonotype showed up many times. The J gene is TRBJ2-3, the V gene TRBV7-2, with D possibly called TRBD1 or TRBD2 (5 bases each). Germline CDR1 reads SGHTA; CDR2 reads FQGNSA. This CDR3 has 13 residues. With 5 bases removed from V and 6 bases from J, the gap between germline ends came to 12 bases. CDR3 sequence (DNA): TGTGCCAGCAGCGCGAACCGGGGCGATACGCAGTATTTT. Protein sequence: CASSANRGDTQYF.

This clonotype came up many times. The chain combines TRBV18 with TRBJ1-1; D is undetermined. Trimming took off 0 bases at V and 2 bases at J, with 10 bases between the two ends. The CDR3 spans 15 residues. Germline CDR1 reads KGHSH; CDR2 reads LQKENI. The CDR3 protein is CASSPPYGENTEAFF. CDR3 bases: TGTGCCAGCTCACCACCCTACGGGGAAAACACTGAAGCTTTCTTT.

V and J are TRBV5-1 and TRBJ2-2, with 7 bases identical to TRBD1. V dropped 4 bases and J dropped 5; count of bases not matched to a gene: 8. The CDR3 spans 15 residues. Germline values: CDR1 SGHRS, CDR2 YFSETQ. The CDR3 bases are TGCGCCAGCAGCCACAACAGGGGTACGACCGGGGAGCTGTTTTTT. Translated, it gives CASSHNRGTTGELFF.

This clonotype was counted many times. This chain uses TRBV7-2 with TRBJ1-4, with D possibly matching TRBD1 (6 bases). V was pared by 2 bases and J by 0 bases, with 7 bases between. CDR3 size: 15 residues. Per germline, CDR1 SGHTA and CDR2 FQGNSA. CDR3 in DNA: TGTGCCAGCAGCTTAACAGGGTCAACTAATGAAAAACTGTTTTTT. Translated, it gives CASSLTGSTNEKLFF.

This clonotype was recorded a few times. J is TRBJ2-1 and V is TRBV13, with 11 bases fitting TRBD2. With 3 bases clipped from V and 9 bases from J, the junction kept 4 bases outside the gene matches. Germline V gene lookup returns CDR1 PRHDT and CDR2 FYEKMQ (reference sequence). CDR3 size: 14 residues. The CDR3 sequence is CASSFGTSGSEQFF. CDR3 bases: TGTGCCAGCAGCTTCGGGACTAGCGGTAGTGAGCAGTTCTTC.

The chain recombines TRBV12-3 or TRBV12-4 with TRBJ2-2; no clear D gene. V lost 4 bases, J lost 5 bases, and 11 bases lay in between. The CDR3 spans 14 residues. CDR3 region: CASSSGKRTGELFF. CDR3 DNA: TGTGCCAGCAGTTCCGGCAAACGAACCGGGGAGCTGTTTTTT.

This clonotype was observed a few times. The gene calls are TRBV30 and TRBJ2-1, with a tentative D call TRBD1 (6 bases). The CDR3 covers 15 residues. CDR1 GTSNPN and CDR2 SVGIG come from the germline V gene (reference sequence). Deletions cut 1 base from V and 4 bases from J, with 14 bases between. CDR3 sequence (DNA): TGTGCCTGGAGTGGAGAACAGGGCTCATACAATGAGCAGTTCTTC. Translating gives CAWSGEQGSYNEQFF.

This clonotype was seen repeatedly, ten times or more. The V call is TRBV12-3 or TRBV12-4, the J call TRBJ1-5; D gene uncertain. The CDR3 spans 15 residues. V lost 1 base to trimming and J lost 4 bases, with 11 bases between them. CDR3: CASSLGSGSNQPQHF. CDR3 nucleotide sequence: TGTGCCAGCAGTTTAGGATCCGGGTCGAATCAGCCCCAGCATTTT.

This clonotype was seen a handful of times. The chain carries TRBV29-1 and TRBJ2-5, with D unresolved. The V and J ends lost 3 bases and 2 bases respectively, with 7 bases between them. The CDR3 length is 12 residues. Germline assignment: CDR1 SQVTM and CDR2 ANQGSEA. As DNA, the CDR3 is TGCAGCGTTGAGGGCAGGCAAGAGACCCAGTACTTC. Protein sequence: CSVEGRQETQYF.

There are many counts of this clonotype. The rearrangement uses TRBV18 and TRBJ2-7; either TRBD1 or TRBD2 may fit D (5 bases each). V was cut by 6 bases and J by 3 bases, with 18 bases left in between. The CDR3 has 15 residues. From germline, CDR1 is KGHSH and CDR2 LQKENI. Written as DNA, the CDR3 is TGTGCCAGCTCGCCCGGGACCTCAACGGTCTACGAGCAGTACTTC. Protein: CASSPGTSTVYEQYF.

This clonotype has a handful of counts. The V and J genes are TRBV6-6 and TRBJ1-2, with a tentative D call TRBD1 (6 bases). Germline-derived CDR1 and CDR2 are MNHNY and SVGAGI (reference sequence). The CDR3 extends over 12 amino acids. Deletions cut 8 bases from V and 5 bases from J, with 12 bases between. CDR3: CASFRGAYGYTF. The DNA of the CDR3 is TGTGCCAGCTTCCGGGGGGCATATGGCTACACCTTC.

A few counts support this clonotype. The chain has TRBV7-2 and TRBJ2-5, with D possibly being TRBD1 (5 bases). Germline V lookup: CDR1 SGHTA, CDR2 FQGNSA. V dropped 3 bases and J dropped 5 bases, with 16 bases sitting between them. This CDR3 is built from 15 residues. This CDR3 reads CASSFDRGSGETQYF. The DNA of the CDR3 is TGTGCCAGCAGCTTCGATAGGGGAAGTGGGGAGACCCAGTACTTC.

In its sample, this clonotype was seen a few times. The gene calls are TRBV10-3 and TRBJ2-2; D gene ambiguous. Trimming shortened V by 1 base and J by 4 bases, and 10 bases separated the two germline ends. In germline, CDR1 is ENHRY, CDR2 SYGVKD. The CDR3 is 15 residues long. CDR3 nucleotide sequence: TGTGCCATCAGTGAGTACCCTCCTGGCACCGGGGAGCTGTTTTTT. Protein product: CAISEYPPGTGELFF.

This clonotype was recorded a few times. This chain joins TRBV7-2 and TRBJ2-5; 7 nucleotides match TRBD2. The germline gives CDR1 SGHTA, CDR2 FQGNSA. The length of the CDR3 is 15 residues. The V segment lost 5 bases and the J segment 9 bases; nucleotides outside the gene matches: 15. CDR3 sequence (DNA): TGTGCCAGCAGCCCCCGTTACGGCGGGGGTGCGGCCCAGTACTTC. It yields the protein CASSPRYGGGAAQYF.